These T cell receptor beta chains were read from a single sample in a study of CD8+ T cells in alopecia areata. Assay: immunoSEQ multiplex PCR; the TCRdb copy retains only in-frame clones and omits some. The data show around 140,000 clones, roughly 46% seen once. The sample was CD4+ T cells sorted from blood, taken at week 0. The source of these receptors is a human donor with alopecia areata. The CDR3 runs from the conserved cysteine through the conserved F or W. The D gene is left open where the match is weak. The size field is filled for only some rows; it gives once, few, many or a size class.

v_gene	abundance	d_gene	j_gene	CDR3nt	CDR3aa
TRBV2	-	-	TRBJ1-2	TGTGCCAGCAGGGGTGACAATCCCCATGGCTACACCTTC	CASRGDNPHGYTF
TRBV4-1	-	-	TRBJ2-7	TGCGCCAGCAGCCCCTTAGGCCAAGCCGAGCAGTACTTC	CASSPLGQAEQYF
TRBV30	once	-	TRBJ2-5	TGTGCCTGGAGCCCCCGCAGGGGAGAGACCCAGTACTTC	CAWSPRRGETQYF
TRBV4-2	-	TRBD2	TRBJ2-7	TGTGCCAGCAGCCAAGGTAGCGGGCTCTACGAGCAGTACTTC	CASSQGSGLYEQYF
TRBV2	-	-	TRBJ1-2	TGTGCCAGCAGTTCTAACTTCGCAGGGGAAAACGGCTACACCTTC	CASSSNFAGENGYTF
TRBV19	-	-	TRBJ1-2	TGTGCCAGTATCTCTGGTCGATCCGCAGAACTCTCCTATGGCTACACCTTC	CASISGRSAELSYGYTF
TRBV5-1	-	-	TRBJ2-5	TGCGCCAGCAGCTTATGGGGGACCGAAGAGACCCAGTACTTC	CASSLWGTEETQYF
TRBV29-1	-	TRBD2	TRBJ2-7	TGCAGCGCTCTAGCGGGAGGAAAAGGGGAGCAGTACTTC	CSALAGGKGEQYF
TRBV29-1	few	-	TRBJ1-2	TGCAGCGCTGACCACGGAGGCTACACCTTC	CSADHGGYTF
TRBV7-9	-	TRBD1	TRBJ1-2	TGTGCCAGCAGCTCCACGCCTTTTGGGACAGGGGTATCGCGTGGGGGCTACACCTTC	CASSSTPFGTGVSRGGYTF
TRBV27	-	TRBD1	TRBJ1-3	TGTGCCAGCAGTCCCGACGGACAGGGGGCGAACACCATATATTTT	CASSPDGQGANTIYF
TRBV25-1	few	-	TRBJ2-7	TGTGCCAGCAGTGGTCTCTACGAGCAGTACTTC	CASSGLYEQYF
TRBV15	-	-	TRBJ2-5	TGTGCCACCAGCAGCCTCAGGGGGCCAAGCGGGGATCGGACCCAGTACTTC	CATSSLRGPSGDRTQYF
TRBV29-1	-	TRBD1	TRBJ1-4	TGCAGCGTTGGCCAGGGGGGTGAAAAACTGTTTTTT	CSVGQGGEKLFF
TRBV29-1	few	-	TRBJ2-3	TGCAGCGTTGAAGAAAGAACGCACTACTCGACCGGGTTGGGGCAGTATTTT	CSVEERTHYSTGLGQYF
TRBV18	-	-	TRBJ2-7	TGTGCCAGCTCACCAAAGGACGGTCACGAGCAGTACTTC	CASSPKDGHEQYF
TRBV2	-	TRBD1	TRBJ2-7	TGTGCCAGCAGTGTTGACAGGGGTTGGTACGAGCAGTACTTC	CASSVDRGWYEQYF
TRBV4-1	-	-	TRBJ2-7	TGCGCCAGCAGCCCCTCCCGTGGGATGCAGTACTTC	CASSPSRGMQYF
TRBV2	-	TRBD1	TRBJ2-7	TGTGCCAGCAGCTTATCCAGGGGGATCTCCTACGAGCAGTACTTC	CASSLSRGISYEQYF
TRBV2	-	-	TRBJ2-2	TGTGCCAGCAGTACCCGTGGAGGCCCCGGGGAGCTGTTTTTT	CASSTRGGPGELFF
TRBV10-3	-	TRBD1	TRBJ2-7	TGTGCCACCACACTGGACAGGGGCTCCTACGAGCAGTACTTC	CATTLDRGSYEQYF
TRBV7-9	-	TRBD1	TRBJ1-2	TGTGCCAGCAGCTCGGGACAGGGTAGTGGCTACACCTTC	CASSSGQGSGYTF
TRBV5-6	few	TRBD1	TRBJ2-7	TGTGCCAGCAGCTTGAAACAGGGGATTCTCTCCTACGAGCAGTACTTC	CASSLKQGILSYEQYF
TRBV5-8	few	-	TRBJ2-7	TGTGCCAGCAGCTTGAATGAGATAATGGCTAGCGTGACCTCCTACGAGCAGTACTTC	CASSLNEIMASVTSYEQYF
TRBV5-1	few	TRBD2	TRBJ2-5	TGCGCCAGCAGCTTTAGCGGGGCGTTCCAAGAGACCCAGTACTTC	CASSFSGAFQETQYF
TRBV11-2	-	TRBD2	TRBJ2-2	TGTGCCAGCAGCTTAGGACTAGCGGGACCTCCCGGGGAGCTGTTTTTT	CASSLGLAGPPGELFF
TRBV7-9	-	-	TRBJ2-7	TGTGCCAGCAGCTCCGACTACGAGCAGTACTTC	CASSSDYEQYF
TRBV11-2	few	-	TRBJ2-7	TGTGCCAGCAGCCCTACCTTGGGATCCACCTACGAGCAGTACTTC	CASSPTLGSTYEQYF
TRBV2	few	TRBD1	TRBJ2-1	TGTGCCAGCAAAGGACAGGGTATTGAGCAGTTCTTC	CASKGQGIEQFF
TRBV20-1	-	-	TRBJ1-2	TGCAGTGCTAAAGGGGATGGCTACACCTTC	CSAKGDGYTF
TRBV30	-	-	TRBJ2-5	TGTGCCTGGAGTGTACGAAAAGAGACCCAGTACTTC	CAWSVRKETQYF
TRBV5-1	-	TRBD1	TRBJ2-5	TGCGCCAGCAGCAGCCGCCCTACAGGGGGAGATGGAGAGACCCAGTACTTC	CASSSRPTGGDGETQYF
TRBV28	-	-	TRBJ2-7	TGTGCCAGCAGTGAAGGGAGTTCCTACGAGCAGTACTTC	CASSEGSSYEQYF
TRBV5-8	once	TRBD2	TRBJ2-5	TGTGCCAGCAGACCCCGGGACTATGCCAACCCCCAGTACTTC	CASRPRDYANPQYF
TRBV30	-	-	TRBJ1-1	TGTGCCTGGAGACCCAGGGTCAGGGGCACTGAAGCTTTCTTT	CAWRPRVRGTEAFF
TRBV30	once	-	TRBJ2-7	TGTGCCTGGTCTGACAGCTCCTACGAGCAGTACTTC	CAWSDSSYEQYF